What follows are 15 T cell receptor beta chains derived from one specimen sequenced in a study of cytomegalovirus exposure and HLA in healthy donors. PCR primers comprised 60 Vbeta and 13 Jbeta primers. Sequencing used immunoSEQ multiplex PCR; TCRdb keeps in-frame clones, though not all of them. The data contain under 200,000 clones, about 80% of them singletons. Sequencing was performed on PBMCs. These receptors were taken from a man aged 60-69 years in good health and CMV-seronegative.

This clone was recorded a few times. This chain links TRBV9 with TRBJ2-2; D is perhaps TRBD2 (6 bases). Per the germline V gene, CDR1 is SGDLS and CDR2 is YYNGEE. The CDR3 consists of 14 residues. Trimming removed 4 bases at V and 7 bases at J, with 14 bases between. The CDR3 sequence: CASSPTRGNGELFF. The CDR3 bases are TGTGCCAGCAGCCCAACTCGGGGGAACGGGGAGCTGTTTTTT.

V gene TRBV18 combines with J gene TRBJ1-1; 7 nucleotides agree with TRBD1. The V segment lost 4 bases and the J segment 0 bases; nucleotides outside the gene matches: 8. Germline loops: CDR1 KGHSH, CDR2 LQKENI. This CDR3 has 16 amino acids. Here the CDR3 reads CASSLNSGTVNTEAFF. Here the CDR3 DNA reads TGTGCCAGCTCACTTAATTCCGGGACAGTGAACACTGAAGCTTTCTTT.

In its sample, this clone ranks as medium-sized. The chain couples TRBV19 to TRBJ2-1; TRBD1 matches at 8 bases. The germline gives CDR1 LNHDA, CDR2 SQIVND (reference sequence). Trimming removed 5 bases from V and 9 bases from J; junction bases left unmatched: 3. The length of the CDR3 is 12 residues. The chain's CDR3 is CASSPGQAEQFF. CDR3 bases: TGTGCCAGTAGTCCGGGACAGGCTGAGCAGTTCTTC.

This clone was observed a handful of times. The chain employs TRBV9 and TRBJ1-1, with TRBD1 identical over 9 bases. J gave up 3 bases and V 4 bases, and 4 bases lay outside the gene matches. Germline assignment: CDR1 SGDLS and CDR2 YYNGEE. The CDR3 has 14 amino acids. The CDR3 is CASSFRDRDTEAFF. Written as DNA, the CDR3 is TGTGCCAGCAGCTTCCGGGACAGGGACACTGAAGCTTTCTTT.

This clone appeared a single time. This chain joins TRBV6-5 and TRBJ2-1, with a possible D match to TRBD2 (6 bases). V was trimmed by 5 bases and J by 4 bases, leaving 9 bases between them. CDR1 is MNHEY and CDR2 is SVGAGI in the germline V gene. The CDR3 has 13 amino acids. CDR3 residues: CASSKGLYNEQFF. In DNA, the CDR3 is TGTGCCAGCAGTAAGGGACTGTACAATGAGCAGTTCTTC.

The table lists this clone with a few counts. This chain links TRBV5-1 with TRBJ1-1; the match to TRBD1 covers 10 bases. Losses at the gene ends were 5 bases for V and 2 bases for J; bases not matched to a gene: 9. CDR1 and CDR2 (germline): SGHRS, YFSETQ. This CDR3 contains 16 residues. DNA of the CDR3: TGCGCCAGCAGTATCGGGGACAGGGGAGGCAACACTGAAGCTTTCTTT. Protein: CASSIGDRGGNTEAFF.

The genes are TRBV2 and TRBJ2-1; perhaps TRBD1 as D (5 bases). Trimming left V 7 bases short and J 4 bases short, with 14 bases between. The germline gives CDR1 SNHLY, CDR2 FYNNEI. This CDR3 contains 14 residues. The CDR3 nucleotides read TGTGCCAGCACCCTACTGACAGAATACAATGAGCAGTTCTTC. It specifies CASTLLTEYNEQFF.

The rearrangement links TRBV21-1 to TRBJ1-5. TRBV21-1 constitutes a pseudogene. The CDR3 sequence is 13 residues long. The CDR3 coding sequence is TGTGCCAGCATCGGTCCGATCAATCAGCCCCAGCATTTT. This codes for CASIGPINQPQHF.

Turning to this clone: At one end, the junction sequence differs from germline, possibly due to a read error. The chain couples TRBV6-5 to TRBJ1-5; D may be TRBD1 (6 bases). The CDR3 runs 15 residues. Germline assignment: CDR1 MNHEY and CDR2 SVGAGI. CDR3 amino acids: CASSYTGLSNQPQNF. The CDR3 region has the DNA TGTGCCAGCAGTTACACAGGGCTTAGCAATCAGCCCCAGAATTTT.

J is TRBJ1-5 and V is TRBV7-9; D unresolved. The V end lost 0 bases, the J end lost 5 bases, and 5 bases lay between the germline ends. This CDR3 is built from 13 residues. Germline lookup yields CDR1 SEHNR and CDR2 FQNEAQ (reference sequence). Here the CDR3 reads CASSLAFDQPQHF. The DNA for the CDR3 is TGTGCCAGCAGCTTAGCGTTCGATCAGCCCCAGCATTTT.

J is TRBJ2-5 and V is TRBV5-1, with 14 bases that match TRBD2. Germline loops: CDR1 SGHRS, CDR2 YFSETQ. CDR3 length: 18 residues. The V and J ends lost 4 bases and 4 bases, in that order; junction bases with no gene match: 12. The CDR3 is CASSLGTSGGPGIETQYF. The CDR3 DNA reads TGCGCCAGCAGCCTCGGGACTAGCGGGGGACCCGGCATAGAGACCCAGTACTTC.

The chain carries TRBV2 and TRBJ2-3; tentatively, D is TRBD2 (6 bases). With 2 bases removed from V and 2 bases from J, the gap between germline ends came to 17 bases. The CDR3 spans 17 residues. In germline, CDR1 is SNHLY, CDR2 FYNNEI. This chain's CDR3 is CASSEKGLNPITDTQYF. The CDR3 region has the DNA TGTGCCAGCAGTGAAAAAGGACTAAACCCGATCACAGATACGCAGTATTTT.

This clone was recorded once. The CDR3 reads CASSQEGAQGSTEAFF. CDR3 DNA sequence: TGTGCCAGCAGCCAAGAGGGGGCCCAGGGGTCCACTGAAGCTTTCTTT. The chain links TRBV4-2 to TRBJ1-1; TRBD1 might be the D (6 bases). Per the germline V gene, CDR1 is LGHNA and CDR2 is YNFKEQ. The CDR3 is 16 amino acids. The germline V and J ends were trimmed by 0 bases and 4 bases, with 15 bases remaining between them.

The V gene is TRBV21-1, the J gene TRBJ2-7; the table's D call TRBD2 went unverified against the DNA. TRBV21-1 is described as a pseudogene. The CDR3 is 17 amino acids. CDR3 in amino acids: CASSSRLKRDNYYEQYF. The DNA of the CDR3 is TGTGCCAGCAGCTCACGACTTAAGCGGGACAACTACTACGAGCAGTACTTC.

The table lists this clone with a count of one. This rearrangement joins TRBV19 to TRBJ1-2; TRBD1 matches at 8 bases. V trimming: 7 bases; J trimming: 3 bases; junction bases outside the gene matches: 7. The CDR3 has 14 residues. Germline CDR1 and CDR2: LNHDA and SQIVND (reference sequence). The DNA for the CDR3 is TGTGCCAGTACCCGGACAGGGAGGGACTATGGCTACACCTTC. This encodes CASTRTGRDYGYTF.